The present entry profiles one TCR beta chain with its context. The antigen is not known. This entry comes from a study of shared clonotypes between healthy human individuals. Findings of the study overall: Blood alone was sampled, and tissue repertoires likely differ.

Germline lookup yields CDR1 SGHKS and CDR2 YYEKEE (reference sequence). This CDR3 has 15 residues. V dropped 4 bases and J dropped 5 bases, with 18 bases sitting between them. Repertoires were generated with immunoSEQ multiplex PCR, while TCRdb's copy carries only in-frame clones and drops some. The sample yields more than 2 million clones, around 96% seen once. Naive CD8 cells, CD45RO-negative and positively selected for CCR7, excluded terminally differentiated effector memory CD45RA+ cells. Study donors comprised healthy, HIV-negative adults devoid of recent acute infection or vaccination. The sequenced sample was naive CD8+ T cells sorted from blood. The chain uses TRBV5-5 and TRBJ1-2, with TRBD1 as a possible D gene (5 bases). This sequence was found in a man aged 18 to 30 in good health. In DNA, the CDR3 is TGTGCCAGCAGCCCAGAAGGACATTCGCATTATGGCTACACCTTC. This sequence encodes CASSPEGHSHYGYTF.